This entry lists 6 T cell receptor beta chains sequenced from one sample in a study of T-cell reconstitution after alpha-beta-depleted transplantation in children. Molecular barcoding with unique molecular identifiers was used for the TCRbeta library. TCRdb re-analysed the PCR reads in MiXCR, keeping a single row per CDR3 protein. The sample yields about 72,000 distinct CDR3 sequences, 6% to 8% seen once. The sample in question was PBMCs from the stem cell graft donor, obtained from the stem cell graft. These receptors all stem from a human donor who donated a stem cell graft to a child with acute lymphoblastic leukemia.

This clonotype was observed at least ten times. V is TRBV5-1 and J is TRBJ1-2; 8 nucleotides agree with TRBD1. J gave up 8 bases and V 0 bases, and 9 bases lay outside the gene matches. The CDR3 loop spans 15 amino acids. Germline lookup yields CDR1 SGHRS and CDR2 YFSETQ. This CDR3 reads CASSLAGQGEGGYTF. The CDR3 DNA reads TGCGCCAGCAGCTTGGCCGGACAGGGAGAGGGCGGCTACACCTTC.

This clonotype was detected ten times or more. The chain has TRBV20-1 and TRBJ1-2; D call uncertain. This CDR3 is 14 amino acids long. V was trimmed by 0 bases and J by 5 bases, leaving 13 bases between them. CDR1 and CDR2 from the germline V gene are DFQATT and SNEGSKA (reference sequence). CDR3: CSARDQEGFYGYTF. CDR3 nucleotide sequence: TGCAGTGCTAGAGATCAGGAAGGGTTTTATGGCTACACCTTC.

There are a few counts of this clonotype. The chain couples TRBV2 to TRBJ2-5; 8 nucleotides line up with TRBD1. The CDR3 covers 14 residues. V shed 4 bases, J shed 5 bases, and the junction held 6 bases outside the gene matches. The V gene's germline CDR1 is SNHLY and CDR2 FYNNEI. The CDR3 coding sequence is TGTGCCAGCAGTGGTCGGACAGGGAGGGAGACCCAGTACTTC. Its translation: CASSGRTGRETQYF.

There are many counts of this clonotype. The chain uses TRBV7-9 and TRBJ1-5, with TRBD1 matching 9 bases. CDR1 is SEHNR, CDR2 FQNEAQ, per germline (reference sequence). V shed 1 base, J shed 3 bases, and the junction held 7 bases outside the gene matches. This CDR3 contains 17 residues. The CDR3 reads CASSLGVGQGDNQPQHF. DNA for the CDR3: TGTGCCAGCAGCTTAGGGGTGGGACAGGGCGACAATCAGCCCCAGCATTTT. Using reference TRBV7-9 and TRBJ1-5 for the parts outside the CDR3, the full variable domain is DTGVSQNPRHKITKRGQNVTFRCDPISEHNRLYWYRQTLGQGPEFLTYFQNEAQLEKSRLLSDRFSAERPKGSFSTLEIQRTEQGDSAMYLCASSLGVGQGDNQPQHFGDGTRLSIL.

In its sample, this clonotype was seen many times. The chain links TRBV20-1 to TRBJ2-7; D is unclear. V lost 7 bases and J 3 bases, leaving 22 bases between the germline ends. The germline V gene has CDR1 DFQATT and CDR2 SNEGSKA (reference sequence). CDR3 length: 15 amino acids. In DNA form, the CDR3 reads TGCAGTGTAAACGGACCCTCCTTTGCTTTCTACGAGCAGTACTTC. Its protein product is CSVNGPSFAFYEQYF.

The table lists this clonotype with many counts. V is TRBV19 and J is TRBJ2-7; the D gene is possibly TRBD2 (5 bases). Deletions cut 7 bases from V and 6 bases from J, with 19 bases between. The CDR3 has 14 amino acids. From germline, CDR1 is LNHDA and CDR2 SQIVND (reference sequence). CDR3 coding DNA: TGTGCCAGTAACCCTGGAGGCAGATTAGGCGAGCAGTACTTC. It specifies CASNPGGRLGEQYF.